Listed below are T cell receptor beta chains from one sample, sequenced in a study of a mutant IDH1 vaccine in newly diagnosed glioma. Their antigen targets remain unknown. Generated by immunoSEQ multiplex PCR, the TCRdb table keeps only in-frame clones and is missing some. This table holds roughly 60,000 clones, 84% found once. The specimen was PBMCs, collected from a glioma patient whose treatment included an IDH1 peptide vaccine. The source is a man aged 25-40 years with glioma. Each CDR3 is given with its conserved first and last residue. A D gene is named only where the DNA matches it firmly. Expanded clones get a size class; other rows say once, few or many, or leave the size out.

J gene	clone size	V gene	D gene	CDR3 protein	CDR3 DNA
TRBJ2-7	few	TRBV4-2	TRBD2	CASSQLIGTSGGEQYF	TGTGCCAGCAGCCAACTAATAGGGACTAGCGGGGGCGAGCAGTACTTC
TRBJ2-3	.	TRBV7-2	.	CASSSGATDTQYF	TGTGCCAGCAGCTCCGGAGCCACAGATACGCAGTATTTT
TRBJ2-7	.	TRBV30	.	CAWSVRQKSYEQYF	TGTGCCTGGAGTGTAAGACAGAAAAGCTACGAGCAGTACTTC
TRBJ2-3	.	TRBV2	TRBD2	CASSRSGREDTQYF	TGTGCCAGCTCCAGGAGCGGGAGGGAAGATACGCAGTATTTT
TRBJ2-3	.	TRBV10-3	TRBD1	CAINRQGAVSSTDTQYF	TGTGCCATCAATAGACAGGGGGCCGTATCCAGCACAGATACGCAGTATTTT
TRBJ2-7	.	TRBV13	TRBD2	CASSPLAGVGEQYF	TGTGCCAGCAGCCCTCTAGCGGGGGTGGGTGAGCAGTACTTC
TRBJ2-1	.	TRBV5-4	TRBD2	CASSPGLDVGEQFF	TGTGCCAGCAGCCCGGGACTAGATGTCGGTGAGCAGTTCTTC
TRBJ1-1	.	TRBV5-5	.	CASSLDPNTEAFF	TGTGCCAGCAGCTTGGACCCGAACACTGAAGCTTTCTTT
TRBJ2-1	.	TRBV6-4	TRBD2	CASSDLAAGEQFF	TGTGCCAGCAGTGATCTAGCGGCGGGAGAGCAGTTCTTC
TRBJ1-1	.	TRBV6-6	.	CASQGPGSHTEAFF	TGTGCCAGCCAGGGGCCGGGCTCCCACACTGAAGCTTTCTTT
TRBJ1-6	few	TRBV19	.	CASSPRGPIISYNSPLHF	TGTGCCAGTAGTCCAAGGGGTCCCATCATCTCCTATAATTCACCCCTCCACTTT
TRBJ1-1	.	TRBV6-5	TRBD1	CASLGTGNTEAFF	TGTGCCAGCCTGGGGACAGGGAACACTGAAGCTTTCTTT
TRBJ2-1	.	TRBV6-6	.	CASSGATYNEQFF	TGTGCCAGCAGTGGGGCTACTTACAATGAGCAGTTCTTC
TRBJ1-6	once	TRBV2	TRBD1	CASSLTLPRDRGNSPLHF	TGTGCCAGCAGTCTCACCTTGCCCCGGGACAGGGGAAATTCACCCCTCCACTTT
TRBJ2-5	.	TRBV4-2	.	CASSQITGVGETQYF	TGTGCCAGCAGCCAAATAACGGGTGTTGGGGAGACCCAGTACTTC
TRBJ2-7	.	TRBV27	.	CASSPQGSHEQYF	TGTGCCAGCAGCCCACAGGGTTCCCACGAGCAGTACTTC
TRBJ2-1	.	TRBV5-6	TRBD1	CASSRDRASYNEQFF	TGTGCCAGCAGCCGCGACAGGGCCTCCTACAATGAGCAGTTCTTC
TRBJ1-1	.	TRBV5-1	.	CASSLVGRGGNTEAFF	TGCGCCAGCAGCTTGGTCGGCAGGGGAGGTAACACTGAAGCTTTCTTT
TRBJ2-3	once	TRBV5-6	.	CASSFSRRGADTQYF	TGTGCCAGCAGCTTCTCTCGAAGGGGGGCAGATACGCAGTATTTT
TRBJ2-2	.	TRBV14	TRBD2	CASSPRLASVTGELFF	TGTGCCAGCAGCCCTCGACTAGCGAGCGTCACCGGGGAGCTGTTTTTT
TRBJ2-7	once	TRBV27	TRBD2	CASSPEGREGLYEQYF	TGTGCCAGCAGTCCGGAGGGGCGGGAGGGCCTCTACGAGCAGTACTTC
TRBJ1-1	.	TRBV7-2	.	CASSLTGGEAFF	TGTGCCAGCAGCTTAACGGGGGGCGAGGCTTTCTTT
TRBJ1-3	.	TRBV28	TRBD1	CASSPRSGGVNTIYF	TGTGCCAGCAGCCCCCGGTCAGGGGGGGTAAACACCATATATTTT
TRBJ1-2	.	TRBV2	TRBD1	CASSVPTGAIYGYTF	TGTGCCAGCAGTGTCCCGACAGGGGCGATCTATGGCTACACCTTC
TRBJ2-1	.	TRBV12-5	.	CASAPPADNEQFF	TGTGCTAGTGCCCCACCCGCGGATAATGAGCAGTTCTTC
TRBJ1-5	.	TRBV19	.	CASSRTSPSNQPQHF	TGTGCCAGTAGCCGGACCTCTCCTAGCAATCAGCCCCAGCATTTT
TRBJ1-2	.	TRBV7-9	TRBD1	CASSLGQGGGYTF	TGTGCCAGCAGCTTAGGACAGGGGGGTGGCTACACCTTC
TRBJ1-2	.	TRBV4-2	TRBD1	CASSLGDRGRIYGYTF	TGTGCCAGCAGCCTCGGGGACAGGGGGCGCATCTATGGCTACACCTTC
TRBJ1-1	medium-sized	TRBV7-9	.	CASSSSVFGRMNTEAFF	TGTGCCAGCAGCTCCTCCGTGTTTGGCAGAATGAACACTGAAGCTTTCTTT
TRBJ2-3	.	TRBV7-7	.	CASSPTSSTDTQYF	TGTGCCAGCAGTCCCACAAGCAGCACAGATACGCAGTATTTT
TRBJ2-1	.	TRBV5-1	TRBD2	CASSLGASGRFHEQFF	TGCGCCAGCAGCTTGGGGGCTAGCGGGAGGTTCCATGAGCAGTTCTTC
TRBJ2-5	.	TRBV7-7	TRBD1	CASSLAGTGEGETQYF	TGTGCCAGCAGCTTAGCCGGGACAGGGGAAGGAGAGACCCAGTACTTC
TRBJ1-3	once	TRBV7-9	.	CASSLGVPSGNTIYF	TGTGCCAGCAGCTTAGGGGTCCCATCTGGAAACACCATATATTTT